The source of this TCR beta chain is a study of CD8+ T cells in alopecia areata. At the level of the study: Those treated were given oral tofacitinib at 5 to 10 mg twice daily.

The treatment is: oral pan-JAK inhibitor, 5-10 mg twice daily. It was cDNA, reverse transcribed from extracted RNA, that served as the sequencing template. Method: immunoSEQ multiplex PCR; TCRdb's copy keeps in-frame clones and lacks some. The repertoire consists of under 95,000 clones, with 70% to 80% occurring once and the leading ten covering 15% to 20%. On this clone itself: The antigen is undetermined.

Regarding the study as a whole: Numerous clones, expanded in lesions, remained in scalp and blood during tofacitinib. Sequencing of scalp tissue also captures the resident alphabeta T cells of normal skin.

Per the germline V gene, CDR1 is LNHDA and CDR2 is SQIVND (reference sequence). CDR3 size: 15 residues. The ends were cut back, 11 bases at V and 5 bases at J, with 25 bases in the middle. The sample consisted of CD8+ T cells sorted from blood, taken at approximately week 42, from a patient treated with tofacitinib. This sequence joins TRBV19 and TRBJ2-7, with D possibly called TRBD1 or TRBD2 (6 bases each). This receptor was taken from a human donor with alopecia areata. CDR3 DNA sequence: TGTGCCTCTAGTATAGATCCGGGGGCAAGGGACGAGCAGTACTTC. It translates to CASSIDPGARDEQYF.